The entry below describes one T cell receptor beta chain. Its antigen target is currently unknown. No base quality values were provided; no much bigger clone lies one nucleotide off. This sample was taken from a study of shared clonotypes between healthy human individuals (dated by TCRdb to 2018 to 2021). Describing the broader study: The cohort comprised two women and a few men aged 18 to 49 years. The study deeply sequenced blood TCR repertoires of five healthy adults to estimate repertoire size and the extent of clonotype sharing between individuals. Different laboratories and diverse techniques were used to prepare libraries and sequence TCR repertoires, to increase sequencing depth and limit assay-specific biases. Between about 0.85 and 9.5 billion PBMCs per donor were obtained by leukapheresis.

A distance of 8 bases separates the germline ends of V and J, which lose 0 bases and 2 bases respectively. Spanning cysteine to phenylalanine, the CDR3 consists of 14 amino acids. The entry retains the CDR3 DNA only, 42 bases that are in frame from base 1. Sequences GTSNPN (CDR1) and SVGIG (CDR2) are obtained from the germline V gene (reference sequence). TCR CDR3 regions were amplified from genomic DNA by multiplex PCR using the deep immunoSEQ assay. Extracted genomic DNA from each cell subset was distributed evenly across all wells of several immunoSEQ 96-well plates, and each plate was treated as a replicate. For unsorted PBMC, each replicate PCR was loaded with approximately 0.3 ug genomic DNA, equivalent to about 30,000 T cell genomes. Ten immunoSEQ deep assay plates were used to sequence the unsorted PBMC genomic DNA. The purified libraries were quantified using a Qubit 3.0 fluorometer, sized with a Bioanalyzer 2100, and then quantified again using the KAPA Library Quantification kit. A separate single-read 150-cycle Illumina NextSeq 550 flow cell was used to sequence each immunoSEQ 96-well plate. As for the authors' bioinformatics: Because only junctional sequences without quality scores were contained in the immunoSEQ output, filtering matching that applied to full-length reads could not be performed. To assign V/J genes and CDR3, sequences were annotated using PyIR, a Python wrapper for IgBLAST v1.9, with IMGT germline references. Any read was removed if the V/J assignment was weak (E-value above 1e-6), the CDR3 was missing, or the read contained stop codons, out-of-frame junctions, or ambiguous translated residues. V3J clonotypes were defined by identical inferred V gene, J gene, and CDR3 amino acid sequence. Percentage overlap between repertoires was computed as shared unique clonotypes divided by the size of the smaller repertoire. RTK rarefaction, the Chao1 estimator, and Recon v2.1 estimates of unobserved clonotypes were used to assess repertoire richness. The clones in this table, taken by TCRdb from immuneACCESS, are in-frame only. Not every clone is retained; where verified, under half of the shortfall comes from an unresolved V gene, and the cause of the rest is unknown. The V and J calls and clone size were taken over from that table, and D and trimming were inferred from the DNA. The sample table shows hundreds of thousands of clones, and around 78% are seen once. The ten largest clones take up 10% to 15% of the sample.

Donors were healthy HIV-negative adults with no recently reported acute infections or vaccinations. Every donor was a Caucasian adult residing in Nashville, Tennessee, USA. In the unsorted samples, some 94 million PBMCs were counted, and genomic DNA was extracted using the QIAamp DNA Blood Mini kit. Blood was obtained by leukapheresis, after which PBMCs were separated by Ficoll-Histopaque density gradient centrifugation and cryopreserved in liquid nitrogen vapor phase. Beyond this particular receptor, the publication reports: Sampling was restricted to blood, and TCR repertoires in tissues likely differ from the TCR repertoires found in blood. Because the study included only a small number of donors, the genetic and exposure-history diversity represented was limited. Pairwise subsampling led to the expectation that sequencing depth would affect the degree of clonotype sharing among donors.

Sequences were obtained from PBMCs. The chain employs TRBV30 and TRBJ1-3, with an unclear D gene assignment. This receptor was identified in a woman between 40 and 50 years old in good health. Some clones in this sample may be carry-over from other donors' samples. The sequenced DNA: TGTGCCTGGAGTGTGTTGGGAACTGGAAACACCATATATTTT. The resulting protein is CAWSVLGTGNTIYF.